Described below is a single TCR beta chain sequence and its context. Its antigen remains unknown. These data are taken from a study of cytomegalovirus exposure and HLA in healthy donors. Regarding the study as a whole: Cytomegalovirus status was reportedly diagnosed by the classifier with high specificity and sensitivity.

Only in-frame clones appear in the TCRdb table, and some are missing; sequencing was by immunoSEQ multiplex PCR. The data show 100,000 to 150,000 clones, around 86% seen once. CDR1 is MGHDK and CDR2 is SYGVNS in the germline V gene. The CDR3 runs 12 residues. The V end lost 5 bases, the J end lost 9 bases, and 11 bases lay between the germline ends. The sequenced material came from PBMCs. The clonotype was recovered from a woman aged 18 to 35 in good health and CMV-seronegative. The chain has TRBV25-1 and TRBJ1-5; D remains unclear. The CDR3: CASSTGSWPQHF. The DNA for the CDR3 is TGTGCCAGCAGTACCGGGTCTTGGCCCCAGCATTTT.